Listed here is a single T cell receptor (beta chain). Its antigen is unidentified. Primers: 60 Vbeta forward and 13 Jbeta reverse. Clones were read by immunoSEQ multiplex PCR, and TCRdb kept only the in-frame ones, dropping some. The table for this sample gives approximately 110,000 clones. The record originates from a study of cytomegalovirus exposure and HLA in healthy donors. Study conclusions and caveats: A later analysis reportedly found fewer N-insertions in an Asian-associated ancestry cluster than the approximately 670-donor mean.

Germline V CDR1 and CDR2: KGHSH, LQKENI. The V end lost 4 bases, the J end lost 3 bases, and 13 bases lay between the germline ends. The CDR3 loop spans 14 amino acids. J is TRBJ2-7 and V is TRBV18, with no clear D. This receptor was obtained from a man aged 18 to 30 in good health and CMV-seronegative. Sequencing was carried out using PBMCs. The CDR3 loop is CASSRDSAHYEQYF. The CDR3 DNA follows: TGTGCCAGCTCACGTGATAGTGCCCACTACGAGCAGTACTTC. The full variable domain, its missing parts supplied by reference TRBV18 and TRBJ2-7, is NAGVMQNPRHLVRRRGQEARLRCSPMKGHSHVYWYRQLPEEGLKFMVYLQKENIIDESGMPKERFSAEFPKEGPSILRIQQVVRGDSAAYFCASSRDSAHYEQYFGPGTRLTVT.